The 2 T cell receptor beta chains below come from one sample, sequenced in a study of T-cell memory formation after mild COVID-19. TCRdb fed the 5' RACE reads into MiXCR, producing one record per CDR3 protein. The profile shows around 500,000 distinct CDR3 sequences, 15% to 20% of them singletons. Sequences were obtained from PBMCs or a T cell subset sorted from them (not recorded which). The receptor source for this set is an adult woman who had mild COVID-19 (a few samples of this study predate the infection). Cell type and time point are not known.

The V and J genes are TRBV5-1 and TRBJ2-2; 9 bases are shared with TRBD2. Germline V CDR1 and CDR2: SGHRS, YFSETQ. There are 18 residues in the CDR3. V shed 5 bases and J 5 bases; nucleotides not matched to a gene: 16. CDR3 in amino acids: CASSRRGLAFVDTGELFF. The CDR3 DNA reads TGCGCCAGCAGTCGGAGAGGACTAGCGTTTGTTGATACCGGGGAGCTGTTTTTT.

There are a few counts of this clonotype. V is TRBV12-3 or TRBV12-4 and J is TRBJ2-3; 9 bases agree with TRBD2. The CDR3 totals 16 residues. V shed 2 bases and J 2 bases; nucleotides not matched to a gene: 5. The CDR3 sequence: CASSLFLAGNTDTQYF. The CDR3, as DNA: TGTGCCAGCAGTTTATTCCTAGCGGGGAACACAGATACGCAGTATTTT.